The entry below describes one TCR beta chain. TCRdb's table, derived via immunoSEQ multiplex PCR, lists solely in-frame clones and lacks some. The sample records around 150,000 clones, 86% being singletons. Germline trimming cut 2 bases from V and 4 bases from J; bases unmatched to any gene: 4. This CDR3 has 15 residues. CDR1 is SGHTA and CDR2 is FQGNSA in the germline V gene. This specimen belongs to a study of cytomegalovirus exposure and HLA in healthy donors. This chain joins TRBV7-2 and TRBJ1-2, with 10 bases identical to TRBD1. The sequencing sample was made of PBMCs. This TCR derives from a woman younger than 30 in good health and CMV-seronegative. Written as DNA, the CDR3 is TGTGCCAGCAGCTTAAGGACAGGGGGTGGCTATGGCTACACCTTC. Translated, it gives CASSLRTGGGYGYTF.